This T cell receptor (beta chain) was retrieved from a study of cytomegalovirus exposure and HLA in healthy donors (dated 2017 in TCRdb). Background for the entire study: In an earlier analysis of around 540 of the donors, approximately 260 Gb of sequence data and approximately 120 million unique TCR beta sequences from roughly 190 million T cells were reported. About 310 gigabases of sequencing data and tens of millions of unique TCR sequences were included in an early release covering several hundred HLA-typed donors. Of the roughly 400 genotyped donors, 81% were placed in the genetic ancestry cluster associated with self-reported Caucasian donors. The aim of the study was to test whether cataloging public T cell receptors could identify signatures of past pathogen exposure. The study profiled the T cell repertoires of approximately 700 subjects by immunosequencing and related them to cytomegalovirus serostatus. Besides the first cohort of roughly 640 subjects, a separate validation cohort made up of some 110 different subjects was used. To predict cytomegalovirus infection status, the study brought together high-throughput TCR immunosequencing, statistical association of individual TCRs with disease status, and machine learning. A later analysis re-examined previously published TCR beta repertoires from around 670 donors and added high-resolution HLA genotyping to investigate patterns of TCR occurrence. Rather than drawing on any new phenotypic data, the later analysis identified candidate immune exposures from TCR beta sequences and the way those sequences occurred across donors. To decide whether each TCR beta V gene segment behaved as functional or pseudogenic, an earlier analysis of approximately 620 of the donors relied on high-throughput TCR beta sequencing. Donor age, sex, ethnicity and CMV serostatus were compiled together with the repertoire data. A later genetic analysis used genome-wide SNP genotypes for about 65% of the roughly 700 donors, treating that subset as a discovery cohort. Every discovery cohort repertoire had been produced on one sequencing platform. Both class I and class II loci were covered by HLA typing, at four-digit resolution. The number of typed donors differed by locus: about 620-640 for A, B, C, DRB1 and DQB1; some 500 for DQA1; 606 for DPA1; and approximately 450 for DPB1. Roughly 5 DR-DQ haplotypes were handled as single units for association and clustering, since linkage in the cohort was strong. Among over 350 genotyped donors of the cohort, an average of roughly 240,000 unique TCR beta nucleotide sequences were sequenced per donor, roughly a sixth of them non-productive.

As regards this clone: Its antigen is not yet known. No much larger clonotype is one base removed from it; base qualities were not supplied.

Counted from cysteine to phenylalanine, this CDR3 has 14 amino acids. CDR3 DNA is the only sequence kept; it has 42 bases, read in frame from the first base. Deletion took 0 bases off V and 10 bases off J, with a span of 14 bases between the germline ends. CDR1 is given as SGHTS and CDR2 as YDEGEE, both from the germline V gene. Library prep was done by the immunoSEQ multiplex PCR assay. The multiplex PCR relied on a mix of 60 forward primers for TCR Vbeta segments and 13 reverse primers for TCR Jbeta segments. Amplification of the CDR3 region of rearranged TCR beta genes was performed with a multiplex PCR assay on genomic DNA. On the Illumina HiSeq System, the amplified TCR beta libraries were sequenced as 87-base-pair reads. Under the source paper's analysis protocol: In a later analysis, some 80 million unique TCR beta chains were counted across the 500 to 850 repertoires, and roughly 11 million of these chains were shared by at least two donors. To remove PCR and sequencing errors, raw reads were error-corrected and collapsed into unique sequences using a nearest-neighbor algorithm that merged closely related sequences. V, D and J gene segments were assigned by aligning CDR3 sequences to IMGT reference sequences. Each retained sequence needed at least a six-nucleotide match to both a V gene segment and a J gene segment. A rearrangement counted as productive if the CDR3 had no stop codons and remained in frame with V and J, and every other rearrangement counted as non-productive. CDR3 was defined according to IMGT convention as the region running from the second conserved V-encoded cysteine to the conserved J-encoded phenylalanine. Sequences without an unambiguous match to a single V gene segment were excluded from the earlier analysis of a few hundred of the donors. An earlier analysis of 500 to 700 of the donors classified V segments as functional when productive rearrangements were above 56.7% and as segregating when the standard deviation between donors was above 5%. A statistical classification framework was developed to diagnose cytomegalovirus status using the catalog of TCR beta chain sequences. In a later analysis, V and J genes were assigned by comparing TCR nucleotide sequences against IMGT/GENE-DB human TR gene sequences. In a later analysis, CDR3 sequences and most-parsimonious VDJ recombination scenarios were assigned using the TCRdist pipeline. A later analysis defined each TCR beta chain by its CDR3 amino acid sequence plus V-gene family, and excluded reads lacking a unique V-gene family. To address suspected cross-contamination and a sequencing artifact, a later analysis removed a few hundred highly shared, low-generation-probability nucleotide sequences. In a later analysis, a clonal expansion index for each public chain was calculated from normalized within-repertoire ranks of inferred template counts. A later analysis computed generation probabilities with a VDJ recombination model fitted to out-of-frame rearrangements, and checked the results against IGoR. In a later analysis, hypergeometric tests were used to score TCR-TCR, TCR-HLA and TCR-CMV co-occurrence, with a repertoire-size bias correction applied to TCR pairs. To estimate false discovery rates, a later analysis permuted the HLA or CMV assignments 20 times. In a later analysis, co-occurring TCRs were grouped with DBSCAN, and TCRdist sequence similarity was added when clustering was performed within HLA-allele-positive subsets. Repertoires with fewer than 30,000 or more than 120,000 public chains, plus five repertoires with anomalous nucleotide sharing, were excluded from co-occurrence clustering. TCRdb took over this immuneACCESS table, retaining in-frame rearrangements with V and J assigned. Such tables are incomplete; in checked studies, under half of the missing clones stem from an unresolved V gene, and the remainder is unexplained. The D gene and trimming were derived from the DNA, and the V and J assignments and clone size from that table. The table for this sample lists 150,000 to 200,000 clones; approximately 78% of them were counted only once. 0.95% to 1% of the sample lies in the top ten.

The cohort consisted of 666 healthy bone marrow donors. At the time of sampling, every cohort member was nominally healthy, though immune exposures that went unrecorded were likely present. The donor tested CMV seropositive, placing the donor among the 289 seropositive members of the cohort. A peripheral blood sample was provided by each donor, and peripheral blood mononuclear cells were used for TCR beta sequencing. The Qiagen DNeasy Blood Extraction Kit was used to extract genomic DNA from the blood cell samples. Beyond this particular receptor, the publication reports: Most TCR sequences were seen in very few donors, while some public TCRs were found in many individuals. This cohort had only TCR beta chains sequenced, and the lack of alpha or paired-chain data limited which features could be detected. The authors suggested that the approach could potentially be generalized to other disease states and immunological phenotypes. Presence/absence analyses assumed roughly uniform sequencing depth across donors, an assumption that may not hold. In an earlier analysis of 587 of the donors, most TCR beta V segments were observed in productive rearrangements about 87% or about 30% of the time, broadly matching IMGT annotations. Compared with the roughly 700-donor mean, donors in an Asian-associated ancestry cluster had fewer N-insertions in productive TCRs, according to a later genetic analysis. Strong co-occurrence of HLA alleles, especially DR and DQ, made assigning TCR associations to individual alleles difficult. In vitro tests confirmed that a few of the cytomegalovirus-associated TCR beta chains recognize cytomegalovirus antigens. According to a later analysis, most CMV-associated TCR beta chains appeared to be HLA-restricted, and the HLA associations seemed to be driven largely by CMV exposure. In a later analysis, HLA-associated TCR beta chains showed more clonal expansion and lower generation probabilities than non-associated chains that were equally common. V-gene and J-gene trimming of TCR beta chains was associated with a missense DCLRE1C variant in a later genetic analysis, and the association was replicated in an independent cohort. In both the original and validation cohorts, the classifier was reported to diagnose cytomegalovirus status with high specificity and sensitivity. For the cohort, immune exposure information was limited to CMV serostatus. In a later analysis, around 17,000 TCR beta sequences were associated with specific HLA alleles at a false discovery rate of 0.05. Because the 87-base-pair reads could not distinguish some IMGT-functional V segments, including TRBV6-2 and TRBV6-3, those segments were excluded. A further reported finding was that TCR beta sequences accurately predicted the HLA-A and HLA-B alleles for most subjects in the first cohort. A later analysis found that TCR association rates varied across HLA loci, with DRB1 alleles showing the most associated TCRs and HLA-C alleles the fewest. The study listed 150 to 200 TCR beta chains as associated with cytomegalovirus. The sequencing pipeline was judged likely to have produced a cluster of highly shared sequence variants as a technical artifact. A later analysis reported that several top co-occurrence clusters appeared linked to parvovirus B19, influenza, CMV and Epstein-Barr virus. Because HLA typing was unavailable for some donors at each locus, only the typed subset was used in association tests. Because counts were too low, about 18 rarely observed V segments, including chromosome 9 orphons, were left out of the earlier analysis of some 600 of the donors. Linkage disequilibrium might explain the correlated functional status among segregating V segments, but an unknown experimental factor could not be excluded.

This TCR was sampled from a girl aged 2 to 9 in good health and CMV-seropositive. Material for sequencing was PBMCs. The sequence is built from TRBV5-8 and TRBJ1-5, with the D gene not confidently named. The DNA sequence is as follows: TGTGCCAGCAGCTTGGTGGGGAGTTTTCAACCCCAGCATTTT. This sequence encodes CASSLVGSFQPQHF. The CDR3, completed at both ends by the reference TRBV5-8 and TRBJ1-5 genes, gives the full variable domain EAGVTQSPTHLIKTRGQQATLRCSPISGHTSVYWYQQALGLGLQFLLWYDEGEERNRGNFPPRFSGRQFPNYSSELNVNALELEDSALYLCASSLVGSFQPQHFGDGTRLSIL.